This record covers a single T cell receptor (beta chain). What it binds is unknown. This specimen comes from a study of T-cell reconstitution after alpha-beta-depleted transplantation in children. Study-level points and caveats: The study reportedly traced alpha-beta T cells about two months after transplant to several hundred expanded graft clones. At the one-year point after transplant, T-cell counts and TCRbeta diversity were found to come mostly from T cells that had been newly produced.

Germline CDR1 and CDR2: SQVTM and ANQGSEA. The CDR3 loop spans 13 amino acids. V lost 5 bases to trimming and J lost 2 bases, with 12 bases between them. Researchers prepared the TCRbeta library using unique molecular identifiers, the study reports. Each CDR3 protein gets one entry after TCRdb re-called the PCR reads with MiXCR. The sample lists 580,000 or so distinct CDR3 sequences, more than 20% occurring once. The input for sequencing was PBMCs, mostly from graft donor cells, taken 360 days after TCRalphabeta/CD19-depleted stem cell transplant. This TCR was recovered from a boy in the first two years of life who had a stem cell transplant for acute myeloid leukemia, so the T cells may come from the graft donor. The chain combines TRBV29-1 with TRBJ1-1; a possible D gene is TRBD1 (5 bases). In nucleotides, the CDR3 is TGCAGCGTTCTGAGACAGTTTAACACTGAAGCTTTCTTT. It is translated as CSVLRQFNTEAFF.